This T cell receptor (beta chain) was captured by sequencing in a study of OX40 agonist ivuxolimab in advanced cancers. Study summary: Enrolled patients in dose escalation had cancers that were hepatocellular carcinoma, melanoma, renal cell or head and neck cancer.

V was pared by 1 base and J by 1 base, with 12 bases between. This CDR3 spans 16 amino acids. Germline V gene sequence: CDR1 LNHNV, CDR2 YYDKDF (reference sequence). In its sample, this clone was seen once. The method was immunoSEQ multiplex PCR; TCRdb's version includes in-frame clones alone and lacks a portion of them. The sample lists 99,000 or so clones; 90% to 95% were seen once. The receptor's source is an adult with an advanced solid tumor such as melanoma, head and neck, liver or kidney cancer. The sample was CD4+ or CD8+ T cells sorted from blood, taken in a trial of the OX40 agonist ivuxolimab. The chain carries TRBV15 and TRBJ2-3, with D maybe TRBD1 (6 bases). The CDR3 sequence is CATSRVGALGTDTQYF. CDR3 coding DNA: TGTGCCACCAGCAGAGTGGGGGCCCTAGGCACAGATACGCAGTATTTT.